These 8 T cell receptor beta chains originate from one sample sequenced in a study of control samples from healthy donors and cancer patients. Method: immunoSEQ multiplex PCR; TCRdb's copy keeps in-frame clones and lacks some. The sample shows about 35,000 clones, approximately 95% of them seen only once. The sequenced material came from PBMCs. The receptor source for this set is a middle-aged man with colorectal cancer.

Note on this clone: Germline and junction disagree at one end, which may indicate a read error. V and J are TRBV7-3 and TRBJ2-3, with TRBD2 matching 12 bases. This CDR3 is built from 16 residues. Germline-derived CDR1 and CDR2 are SGHTA and FQGTGA. The CDR3 protein is CASSVTSGGRTDTQYF. The CDR3 DNA follows: TGTGCCAGCAGCGTAACTAGCGGGGGGCGCACAGATACGCAGTATTTT.

The J gene is TRBJ1-1, the V gene TRBV7-6; D remains ambiguous. Germline values: CDR1 SGHVS, CDR2 FNYEAQ. V lost 5 bases and J lost 1, with 14 bases in between. This CDR3 has 15 amino acids. The DNA for the CDR3 is TGTGCCAGCAGCCCCCTCGGGGTAGGGAACACTGAAGCTTTCTTT. Translating it yields CASSPLGVGNTEAFF. Combining the CDR3 with reference TRBV7-6 and TRBJ1-1 gives the whole variable domain GAGVSQSPRYKVTKRGQDVALRCDPISGHVSLYWYRQALGQGPEFLTYFNYEAQQDKSGLPNDRFSAERPEGSISTLTIQRTEQRDSAMYRCASSPLGVGNTEAFFGQGTRLTVV.

The CDR3 nucleotides read TGTGCCAGCAGCCGAGCGGGGAGCTACTACAATGAGCAGTTCTTC. It encodes CASSRAGSYYNEQFF. The chain is built from TRBV6-5 and TRBJ2-1; 7 bases match TRBD2. V lost 6 bases, J lost 3 bases, and 8 bases stayed unmatched. Germline lookup yields CDR1 MNHEY and CDR2 SVGAGI. CDR3 size: 15 residues.

The J gene is TRBJ2-1, the V gene TRBV4-2; D ambiguous. The CDR3 has 14 residues. V was cut by 0 bases and J by 9 bases, with 12 bases left in between. The germline V gene has CDR1 LGHNA and CDR2 YNFKEQ. This CDR3 is CASSQDSALGEQFF. The CDR3 nucleotides are TGTGCCAGCAGCCAAGACTCCGCCTTGGGTGAGCAGTTCTTC.

As for this clone: Its ends do not fully match the called genes, so a read error is possible. The V and J genes are TRBV3-1 (or the pseudogene TRBV3-2) and TRBJ2-7; possibly TRBD2 for D (5 bases). Germline V lookup: CDR1 LGHDT, CDR2 YNNKEL (reference sequence). The CDR3 totals 12 residues. In nucleotides, the CDR3 is TGTGCCAGCCGCCAGCTTGAGGGCGAGCAGTACTTC. It specifies CASRQLEGEQYF.

The V and J genes are TRBV9 and TRBJ2-7; a weak D match, TRBD1 (6 bases). The CDR3 spans 15 residues. Germline-derived CDR1 and CDR2 are SGDLS and YYNGEE. Trimming shortened V by 0 bases and J by 2 bases, and 12 bases separated the two germline ends. The CDR3 coding sequence is TGTGCCAGCAGCGTAGAGGTCGGGGACACCTACGAGCAGTACTTC. The encoded protein is CASSVEVGDTYEQYF.

The chain uses TRBV6-1 and TRBJ2-6; D is unclear. This CDR3 has 16 amino acids. Germline V gene sequence: CDR1 MNHNS, CDR2 SASEGT. The V and J ends lost 2 bases and 0 bases respectively, with 8 bases between them. CDR3 in DNA: TGTGCCAGCAGTGAACAAGTACCCTCTGGGGCCAACGTCCTGACTTTC. Amino acids: CASSEQVPSGANVLTF.

The CDR3 region has the DNA TGTGCCAGCAGTTTCCGTGTCGGGACAGGGGGACAGCCCCAGCATTTT. This encodes CASSFRVGTGGQPQHF. V usage is TRBV27 and J usage is TRBJ1-5; TRBD1 agrees at 11 bases. The V gene end was trimmed by 3 bases and the J gene end by 7 bases; junction bases not matched to a gene: 8. Germline V gene lookup returns CDR1 MNHEY and CDR2 SMNVEV (reference sequence). The CDR3 totals 16 residues.